This passage covers 29 T cell receptor beta chains from one sample sequenced in a study of Ad26.COV2.S vaccination and SARS-CoV-2 variants. Profiling relied on immunoSEQ multiplex PCR, and the TCRdb table lists in-frame clones only, not all of them. The sample records 300,000 to 350,000 clones, roughly nine tenths being singletons. This sample's treatment: over 15 received Ad26.COV2.S at low or high dose, single or two shots; about 5 received placebo; per-sample allocation not given. The samples date from day 63 after the first vaccine or placebo injection. The sample was peripheral blood, taken in a trial of Ad26.COV2.S vaccine versus placebo. All receptors derive from a person between 18 and 65 years old who received the Ad26.COV2.S COVID-19 vaccine or a placebo.

This clone came up once. V usage is TRBV7-2 and J usage is TRBJ2-7; 7 positions match TRBD2. V trimming: 1 base; J trimming: 3 bases; junction bases outside the gene matches: 6. The CDR3 is 15 residues long. The germline V gene has CDR1 SGHTA and CDR2 FQGNSA. The CDR3 region is CASSLDLAANYEQYF. The CDR3 DNA sequence: TGTGCCAGCAGCTTAGACCTAGCGGCTAACTACGAGCAGTACTTC.

This chain joins TRBV27 and TRBJ2-7; no definite D call. The CDR3 consists of 14 residues. V lost 2 bases, J lost 10 bases, and 18 bases lay in between. The germline V gene encodes CDR1 MNHEY and CDR2 SMNVEV (reference sequence). This CDR3 reads CASSLSLGASLQYF. DNA of the CDR3: TGTGCCAGCAGTTTAAGTCTTGGAGCTTCCCTTCAGTACTTC.

CDR3: CASSLRDQETQYF. The CDR3 nucleotides are TGTGCCAGCAGCCTCCGGGACCAAGAGACCCAGTACTTC. The chain uses TRBV5-6 and TRBJ2-5; D is unresolved. Germline CDR1 and CDR2: SGHDT and YYEEEE. CDR3 length equals 13 residues. V shed 4 bases and J shed 0 bases, with 7 bases lying between them.

This rearrangement joins TRBV6-5 to TRBJ2-7, with D tentatively TRBD1 (6 bases). With 5 bases removed from V and 3 bases from J, the gap between germline ends came to 14 bases. Germline V gene lookup returns CDR1 MNHEY and CDR2 SVGAGI. The CDR3 covers 14 residues. The CDR3 nucleotides read TGTGCCAGCAGTCAGATGAGGACAGACTACGAGCAGTACTTC. As protein: CASSQMRTDYEQYF.

Comment on this clone: The junction departs from the called germline gene at one end, perhaps through a read error. V and J are TRBV11-3 and TRBJ2-1; D is undetermined. This CDR3 contains 15 residues. Germline V CDR1 and CDR2: SGHNT, YENEEA. The CDR3 nucleotides are TGTGCCAGCAGTTTAGACCCTCGACGGCACAATGAGCAGTTCTTC. Amino acid sequence: CASSLDPRRHNEQFF.

This clone was seen a single time. The V call is TRBV5-1, the J call TRBJ2-3, with D maybe TRBD2 (6 bases). Germline CDR1 and CDR2: SGHRS and YFSETQ. V dropped 1 base and J dropped 1 base, with 13 bases sitting between them. The CDR3 extends over 16 amino acids. CDR3 protein: CASSLSLLAGTDTQYF. DNA for the CDR3: TGCGCCAGCAGCTTGTCCCTACTAGCTGGCACAGATACGCAGTATTTT.

The genes are TRBV24-1 and TRBJ2-1, with 8 bases aligning to TRBD2. The ends lost 3 bases at V and 2 bases at J; junction bases unmatched: 8. This CDR3 region has 17 residues. CDR1 is KGHDR, CDR2 SFDVKD, per germline. The CDR3 region has the DNA TGTGCCACCAGTGATGGTATCAGCGGGGGTACCTACAATGAGCAGTTCTTC. This sequence encodes CATSDGISGGTYNEQFF.

The rearrangement joins TRBV5-1 to TRBJ1-4, with TRBD1 identical over 7 bases. Trimming cost V 4 bases and J 4 bases; bases outside gene matches: 10. The length of the CDR3 is 16 residues. CDR1 is SGHRS, CDR2 YFSETQ, per germline. CDR3 residues: CASSQMPGTDNEKLFF. As DNA, the CDR3 is TGCGCCAGCAGCCAAATGCCCGGGACAGATAATGAAAAACTGTTTTTT. Complete variable domain (other parts from reference TRBV5-1 and TRBJ1-4): KAGVTQTPRYLIKTRGQQVTLSCSPISGHRSVSWYQQTPGQGLQFLFEYFSETQRNKGNFPGRFSGRQFSNSRSEMNVSTLELGDSALYLCASSQMPGTDNEKLFFGSGTQLSVL.

This chain joins TRBV7-3 and TRBJ1-1; 9 bases agree with TRBD1. With V trimmed by 5 bases and J by 0 bases, 10 bases remained unmatched. The CDR3 runs 17 residues. Germline V gives CDR1 SGHTA, CDR2 FQGTGA. The CDR3, as DNA: TGTGCCAGCAGCCCGACAGGGGGAGGGTACATGAACACTGAAGCTTTCTTT. Translation: CASSPTGGGYMNTEAFF.

The chain is built from TRBV30 and TRBJ2-2; D gene unclear. This CDR3 is built from 13 residues. CDR1 and CDR2 (germline): GTSNPN, SVGIG (reference sequence). Trimming stripped 4 bases from V and 5 bases from J, with 11 bases between. CDR3 amino acids: CAWIRYGTGELFF. In DNA, the CDR3 is TGTGCCTGGATCCGTTATGGGACCGGGGAGCTGTTTTTT.

This sequence joins TRBV7-9 and TRBJ1-5; 7 nucleotides match TRBD1. The germline V gene has CDR1 SEHNR and CDR2 FQNEAQ (reference sequence). The CDR3 contains 17 residues. The V and J ends lost 6 bases and 2 bases, in that order; junction bases with no gene match: 13. The CDR3 here is CASSFGQGGIGNQPQHF. CDR3 coding DNA: TGTGCCAGCAGTTTTGGGCAGGGGGGGATAGGCAATCAGCCCCAGCATTTT.

The V gene is TRBV28, the J gene TRBJ1-5, with D possibly matching TRBD1 (5 bases). V shed 6 bases and J shed 1 base, with 10 bases lying between them. The length of the CDR3 is 14 residues. CDR1 is MDHEN, CDR2 SYDVKM, per germline. Written as DNA, the CDR3 is TGTGCCAGCAGGGTCCAGGGAAGCAATCAGCCCCAGCATTTT. Its translation is CASRVQGSNQPQHF.

The chain couples TRBV5-1 to TRBJ2-3; D is uncertain. The germline gives CDR1 SGHRS, CDR2 YFSETQ. V lost 0 bases to trimming and J lost 2 bases, with 13 bases between them. There are 16 residues in the CDR3. The CDR3 region is CASSLEGGEYTDTQYF. The CDR3 DNA reads as TGCGCCAGCAGCTTGGAGGGCGGAGAGTACACAGATACGCAGTATTTT. Filled out from reference TRBV5-1 and TRBJ2-3, the complete variable domain reads KAGVTQTPRYLIKTRGQQVTLSCSPISGHRSVSWYQQTPGQGLQFLFEYFSETQRNKGNFPGRFSGRQFSNSRSEMNVSTLELGDSALYLCASSLEGGEYTDTQYFGPGTRLTVL.

The J gene is TRBJ2-5, the V gene TRBV7-2; no clear D gene. Trimming took off 4 bases at V and 1 base at J, with 10 bases between the two ends. CDR1 and CDR2 from the germline V gene are SGHTA and FQGNSA. The CDR3 consists of 14 residues. The CDR3 reads CASSSRHSQETQYF. CDR3 nucleotide sequence: TGTGCCAGCAGCTCAAGACACTCCCAAGAGACCCAGTACTTC.

This clone has a count of ten or more. The rearrangement uses TRBV29-1 and TRBJ2-7, with D tentatively TRBD1 (5 bases). Trimming pared 4 bases from V and 3 bases from J, leaving 7 bases between. Germline V CDR1 and CDR2: SQVTM, ANQGSEA. This CDR3 contains 11 residues. The CDR3, as DNA: TGCAGCGTTGCGACAGACTACGAGCAGTACTTC. Protein: CSVATDYEQYF.

The chain uses TRBV19 and TRBJ1-1; D not certain. V gave up 5 bases and J gave up 1 base, with 14 bases separating them. CDR1 is LNHDA, CDR2 SQIVND, per germline (reference sequence). The CDR3 runs to 15 residues. The CDR3 coding sequence is TGTGCCAGTAGTCCGCCCCAAAGGGCGAACACTGAAGCTTTCTTT. It yields the protein CASSPPQRANTEAFF.

This chain connects TRBV7-3 to TRBJ2-1; 9 bases map to TRBD2. CDR1 and CDR2 (germline): SGHTA, FQGTGA. V lost 2 bases, J lost 3 bases, and 2 bases stayed unmatched. This CDR3 is 15 amino acids long. In nucleotides, the CDR3 is TGTGCCAGCAGCTTAGCGGGAGGGCGCTACAATGAGCAGTTCTTC. This gives the protein CASSLAGGRYNEQFF.

J is TRBJ1-2 and V is TRBV19; D is unclear. The CDR3 is made up of 13 amino acids. From germline, CDR1 is LNHDA and CDR2 SQIVND (reference sequence). The V end was cut by 5 bases, the J end by 2 bases, with 9 bases between. DNA of the CDR3: TGTGCCAGTAGTCCTAGGCGAAACTATGGCTACACCTTC. Amino acids: CASSPRRNYGYTF.

The rearrangement uses TRBV3-1 (or the pseudogene TRBV3-2) and TRBJ1-2; maybe TRBD1 (6 bases). The CDR3 extends over 14 amino acids. Per germline, CDR1 LGHDT and CDR2 YNNKEL (reference sequence). Deletions cut 0 bases from V and 4 bases from J, with 9 bases between. The DNA for the CDR3 is TGTGCCAGCAGCCAAGAGGACAGCACCTATGGCTACACCTTC. This encodes CASSQEDSTYGYTF.

This chain joins TRBV7-2 and TRBJ1-2; no clear D. This CDR3 has 14 residues. Trimming removed 1 base at V and 5 bases at J, with 11 bases between. Germline CDR1 SGHTA, CDR2 FQGNSA. CDR3 residues: CASSLVMADYGYTF. Here the CDR3 DNA reads TGTGCCAGCAGCTTAGTCATGGCAGATTATGGCTACACCTTC.

The rearrangement links TRBV19 to TRBJ1-1, with D maybe TRBD1 (5 bases). The CDR3 contains 13 residues. Germline assignment: CDR1 LNHDA and CDR2 SQIVND (reference sequence). Trimming took off 7 bases at V and 6 bases at J, with 15 bases between the two ends. In DNA, the CDR3 is TGTGCCAGTACTTCAGGGTTCGTCGCTGAAGCTTTCTTT. Amino acid sequence: CASTSGFVAEAFF.

About this clone: Other DNA variants within this sample encode the same CDR3. CDR3 in DNA: TGCGCCAGCAGCCAAGATTCAAGGAACACTGAAGCTTTCTTT. The encoded protein is CASSQDSRNTEAFF. The chain combines TRBV4-3 with TRBJ1-1; D unresolved. Between the trimmed V and J ends, which lost 0 bases and 1 base, there was a span of 6 bases. This CDR3 is built from 14 residues. Per the germline V gene, CDR1 is LGHNA and CDR2 is YSLEER.

This clone was seen only once. This chain joins TRBV4-1 and TRBJ1-3; 9 bases line up with TRBD1. CDR3 length equals 17 residues. V lost 2 bases and J lost 3; bases outside the gene matches: 8. Germline V lookup: CDR1 MGHRA, CDR2 YSYEKL. The CDR3 spells CASSQNRGRFSGNTIYF. Here the CDR3 DNA reads TGCGCCAGCAGCCAAAACAGGGGGCGTTTTAGTGGAAACACCATATATTTT.

The genes are TRBV6-2 or TRBV6-3 and TRBJ2-7; 7 bases are shared with TRBD2. Looked up from germline, CDR1 is MNHEY and CDR2 is SVGEGT. The CDR3 has 15 amino acids. V lost 1 base, J lost 7 bases, and 10 bases stayed unmatched. The chain's CDR3 is CASSYYGTTMREQYF. For the CDR3, the DNA is TGTGCCAGCAGTTACTACGGGACTACGATGCGGGAGCAGTACTTC.

V and J are TRBV30 and TRBJ2-1; 9 nucleotides line up with TRBD2. From germline, CDR1 is GTSNPN and CDR2 SVGIG (reference sequence). The CDR3 is made up of 13 amino acids. V gave up 0 bases and J gave up 10 bases; unmatched junction bases: 4. Here the CDR3 reads CAWSVVAGDEQFF. CDR3 in DNA: TGTGCCTGGAGTGTAGTAGCGGGAGACGAGCAGTTCTTC.

V gene TRBV5-1 combines with J gene TRBJ2-6, with D tentatively TRBD2 (5 bases). Trimming removed 0 bases from V and 4 bases from J, with 11 bases in between. CDR3 length equals 16 residues. CDR1 is SGHRS and CDR2 is YFSETQ in the germline V gene. CDR3 protein: CASSLASPGGANVLTF. For the CDR3, the DNA is TGCGCCAGCAGCTTGGCTTCCCCGGGAGGGGCCAACGTCCTGACTTTC.

The chain carries TRBV5-4 and TRBJ2-4, with TRBD1 as a possible D gene (6 bases). This CDR3 is 15 amino acids long. The germline gives CDR1 SGHNT, CDR2 YYREEE (reference sequence). Trimming removed 4 bases at V and 2 bases at J, with 13 bases between. The chain's CDR3 is CASSVQGRSKNIQYF. CDR3 nucleotide sequence: TGTGCCAGCAGCGTACAGGGTCGATCCAAAAACATTCAGTACTTC.

V gene TRBV20-1 combines with J gene TRBJ2-5, with TRBD2 as a possible D gene (5 bases). The CDR3 covers 11 residues. Trimming shortened V by 6 bases and J by 4 bases, and 9 bases separated the two germline ends. Per germline, CDR1 DFQATT and CDR2 SNEGSKA (reference sequence). CDR3 sequence reads: CSAPLGETQYF. The CDR3 DNA follows: TGCAGTGCCCCACTAGGAGAGACCCAGTACTTC.

This chain connects TRBV5-1 to TRBJ1-4; 9 nucleotides match TRBD1. V lost 4 bases and J lost 7; bases outside the gene matches: 8. This CDR3 is 15 amino acids long. Germline assignment: CDR1 SGHRS and CDR2 YFSETQ. The CDR3 here is CASSQQGARVEKLFF. DNA of the CDR3: TGCGCCAGCAGCCAACAGGGGGCACGCGTTGAAAAACTGTTTTTT.